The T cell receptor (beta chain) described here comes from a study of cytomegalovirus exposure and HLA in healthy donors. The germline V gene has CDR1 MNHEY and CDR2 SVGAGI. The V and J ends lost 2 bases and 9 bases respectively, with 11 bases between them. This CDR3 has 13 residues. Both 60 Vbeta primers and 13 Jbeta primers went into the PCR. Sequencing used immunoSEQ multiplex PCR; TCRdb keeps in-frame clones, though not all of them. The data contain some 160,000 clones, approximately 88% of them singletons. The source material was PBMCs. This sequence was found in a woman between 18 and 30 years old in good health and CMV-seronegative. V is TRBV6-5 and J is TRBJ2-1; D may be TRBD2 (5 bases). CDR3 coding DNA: TGTGCCAGCAGTTACGTAAGAGGGTCTGAGCAGTTCTTC. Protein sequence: CASSYVRGSEQFF.